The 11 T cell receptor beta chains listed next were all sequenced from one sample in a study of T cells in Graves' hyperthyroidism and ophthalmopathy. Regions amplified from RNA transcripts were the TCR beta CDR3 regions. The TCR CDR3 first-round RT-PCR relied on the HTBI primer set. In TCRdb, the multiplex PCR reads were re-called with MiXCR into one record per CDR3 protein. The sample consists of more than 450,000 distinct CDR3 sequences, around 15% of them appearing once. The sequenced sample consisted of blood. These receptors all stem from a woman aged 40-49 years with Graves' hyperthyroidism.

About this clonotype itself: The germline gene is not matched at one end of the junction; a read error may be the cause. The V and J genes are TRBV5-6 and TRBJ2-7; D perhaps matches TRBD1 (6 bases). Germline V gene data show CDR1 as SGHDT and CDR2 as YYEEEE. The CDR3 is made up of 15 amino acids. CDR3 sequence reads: CASGFGQPSSYEQYF. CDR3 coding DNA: TGTGCCAGCGGCTTCGGACAGCCGAGCTCCTACGAGCAGTACTTC.

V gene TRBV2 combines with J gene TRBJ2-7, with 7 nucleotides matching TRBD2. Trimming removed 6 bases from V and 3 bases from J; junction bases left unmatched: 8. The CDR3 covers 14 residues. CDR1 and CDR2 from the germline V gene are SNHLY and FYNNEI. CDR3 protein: CASSERDMNYEQYF. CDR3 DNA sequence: TGTGCCAGCAGCGAGCGGGATATGAACTACGAGCAGTACTTC.

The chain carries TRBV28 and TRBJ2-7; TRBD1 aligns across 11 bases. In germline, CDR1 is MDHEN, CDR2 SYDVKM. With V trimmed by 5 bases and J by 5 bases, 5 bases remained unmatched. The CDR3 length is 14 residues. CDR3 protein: CASSVGTGGDEQYF. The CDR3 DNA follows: TGTGCCAGCAGTGTCGGGACAGGGGGTGACGAGCAGTACTTC.

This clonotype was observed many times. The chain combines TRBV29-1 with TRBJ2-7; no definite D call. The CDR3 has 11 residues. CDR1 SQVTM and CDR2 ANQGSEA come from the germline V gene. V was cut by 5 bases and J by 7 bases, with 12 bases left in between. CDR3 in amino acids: CSVFKGAEQYF. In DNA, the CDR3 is TGCAGCGTTTTTAAGGGTGCAGAGCAGTACTTC.

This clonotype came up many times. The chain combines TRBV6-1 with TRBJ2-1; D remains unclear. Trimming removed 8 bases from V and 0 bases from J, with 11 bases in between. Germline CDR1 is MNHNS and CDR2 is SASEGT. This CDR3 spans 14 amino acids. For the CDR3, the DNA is TGTGCCAGCGTCGGCAGGAGCTCCTACAATGAGCAGTTCTTC. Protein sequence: CASVGRSSYNEQFF.

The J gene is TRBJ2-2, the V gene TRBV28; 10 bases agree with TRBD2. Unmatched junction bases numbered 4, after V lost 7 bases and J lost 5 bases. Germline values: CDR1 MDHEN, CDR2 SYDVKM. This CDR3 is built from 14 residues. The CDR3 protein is CASISGRWTGELFF. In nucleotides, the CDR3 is TGTGCCAGCATTAGCGGGAGGTGGACCGGGGAGCTGTTTTTT.

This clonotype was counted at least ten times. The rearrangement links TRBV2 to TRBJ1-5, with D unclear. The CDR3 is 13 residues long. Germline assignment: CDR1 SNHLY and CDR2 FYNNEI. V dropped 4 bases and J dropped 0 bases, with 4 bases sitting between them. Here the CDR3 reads CASSADSNQPQHF. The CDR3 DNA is TGTGCCAGCAGTGCGGATAGCAATCAGCCCCAGCATTTT.

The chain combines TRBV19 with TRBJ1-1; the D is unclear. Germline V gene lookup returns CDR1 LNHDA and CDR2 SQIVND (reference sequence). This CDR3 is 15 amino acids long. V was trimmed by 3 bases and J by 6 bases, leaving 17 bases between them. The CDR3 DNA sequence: TGTGCCAGTAGTATTGGTGGACGGGCCGGGGCTGAAGCTTTCTTT. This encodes CASSIGGRAGAEAFF. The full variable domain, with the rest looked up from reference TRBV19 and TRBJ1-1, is DGGITQSPKYLFRKEGQNVTLSCEQNLNHDAMYWYRQDPGQGLRLIYYSQIVNDFQKGDIAEGYSVSREKKESFPLTVTSAQKNPTAFYLCASSIGGRAGAEAFFGQGTRLTVV.

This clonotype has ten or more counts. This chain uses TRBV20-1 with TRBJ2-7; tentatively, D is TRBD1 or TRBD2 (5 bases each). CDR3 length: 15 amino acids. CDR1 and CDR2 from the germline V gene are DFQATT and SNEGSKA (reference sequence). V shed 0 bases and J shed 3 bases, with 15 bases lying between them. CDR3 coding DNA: TGCAGTGCTAGAGATAGGGGCGGGCCTCTCTACGAGCAGTACTTC. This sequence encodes CSARDRGGPLYEQYF.

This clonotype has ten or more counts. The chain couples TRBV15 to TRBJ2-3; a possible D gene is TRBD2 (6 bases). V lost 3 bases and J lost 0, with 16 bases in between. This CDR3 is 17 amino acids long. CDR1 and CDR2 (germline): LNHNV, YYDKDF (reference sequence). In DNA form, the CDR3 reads TGTGCCACCAGCAGCCCTTTTAGCGGAGCTAGCACAGATACGCAGTATTTT. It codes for CATSSPFSGASTDTQYF.

The CDR3 sequence: CASSLFGLGGYTF. CDR3 bases: TGTGCCAGCAGTCTATTCGGCCTGGGAGGCTACACCTTC. V usage is TRBV12-3 or TRBV12-4 and J usage is TRBJ1-2, with no clear D. V was trimmed by 5 bases and J by 8 bases, leaving 15 bases between them. This CDR3 has 13 amino acids.